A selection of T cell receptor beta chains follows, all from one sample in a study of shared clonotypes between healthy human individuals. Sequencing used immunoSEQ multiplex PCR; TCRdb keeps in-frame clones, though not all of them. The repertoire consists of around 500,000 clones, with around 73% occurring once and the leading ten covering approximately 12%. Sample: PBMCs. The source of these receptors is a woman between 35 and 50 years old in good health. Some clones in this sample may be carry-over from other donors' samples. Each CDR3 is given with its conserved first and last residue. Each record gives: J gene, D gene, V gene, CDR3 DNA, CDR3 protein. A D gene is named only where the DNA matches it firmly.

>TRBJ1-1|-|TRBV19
TGTGCCAGCGGACAGACGAACACTGAAGCTTTCTTT
CASGQTNTEAFF
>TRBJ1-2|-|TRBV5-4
TGTGCCAGCGAGGGGAGGGGGACGGCTTATGGCTACACCTTT
CASEGRGTAYGYTF
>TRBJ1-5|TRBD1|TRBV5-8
TGTGCCAGCAGCTTCGGTCTACAGGGGGATCAGCCCCAGCATTTT
CASSFGLQGDQPQHF
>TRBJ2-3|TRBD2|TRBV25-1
TGTGCCAGCAGGGGACTAGCGGAGGCCTCTAGCACAGATACGCAGTATTTT
CASRGLAEASSTDTQYF
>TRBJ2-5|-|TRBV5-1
TGCGCCAGCAGCTTGGCAGGAGAACAAGAGACCCAGTACTTC
CASSLAGEQETQYF
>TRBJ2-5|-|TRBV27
TGTGCCAGCAAGCTGACATACCAAGAGACCCAGTACTTC
CASKLTYQETQYF
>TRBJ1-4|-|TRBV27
TGTGCCAGCGGAATGAGAAATGAAAAACTGTTTTTT
CASGMRNEKLFF
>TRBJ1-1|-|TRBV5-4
TGTGCCAGCAGCTTAGTTGGTGGGAACACTGAAGCTTTCTTT
CASSLVGGNTEAFF
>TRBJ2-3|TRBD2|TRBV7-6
TGTGCCAGCAGCTACGGACTAGCGGGAGATAGGACAGATACGCAGTATTTT
CASSYGLAGDRTDTQYF
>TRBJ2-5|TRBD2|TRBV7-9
TGTGCCAGCAGCCAAGGACTAGCGGGAGTCGGAGAGACCCAGTACTTC
CASSQGLAGVGETQYF